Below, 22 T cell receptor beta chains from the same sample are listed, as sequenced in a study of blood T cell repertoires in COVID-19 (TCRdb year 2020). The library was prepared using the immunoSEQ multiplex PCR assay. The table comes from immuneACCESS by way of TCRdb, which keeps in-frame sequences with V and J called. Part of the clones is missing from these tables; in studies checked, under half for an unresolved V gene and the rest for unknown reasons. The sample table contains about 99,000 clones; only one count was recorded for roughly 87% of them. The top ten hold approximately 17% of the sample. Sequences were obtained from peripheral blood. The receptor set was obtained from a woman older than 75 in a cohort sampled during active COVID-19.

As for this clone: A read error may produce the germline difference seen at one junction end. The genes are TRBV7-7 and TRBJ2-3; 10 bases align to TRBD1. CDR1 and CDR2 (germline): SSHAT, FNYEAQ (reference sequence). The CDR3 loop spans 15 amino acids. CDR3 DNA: TGTGCTAGCAGCCCCGGACAGGGGGACGCAGATACGCAGTATTTT. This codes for CASSPGQGDADTQYF.

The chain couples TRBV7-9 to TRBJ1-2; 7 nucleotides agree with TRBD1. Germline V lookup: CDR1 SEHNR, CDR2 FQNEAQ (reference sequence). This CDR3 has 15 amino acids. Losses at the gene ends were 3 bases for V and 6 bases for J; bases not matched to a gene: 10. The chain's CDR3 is CASSFEDRVENGYTF. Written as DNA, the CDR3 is TGTGCCAGCAGCTTCGAAGACAGGGTTGAGAATGGCTACACCTTC.

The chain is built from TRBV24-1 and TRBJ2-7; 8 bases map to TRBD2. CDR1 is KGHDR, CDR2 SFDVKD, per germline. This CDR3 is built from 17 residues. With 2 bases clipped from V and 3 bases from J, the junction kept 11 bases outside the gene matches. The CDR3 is CATSDSPGGSTIYEQYF. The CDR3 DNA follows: TGTGCCACCAGTGATTCCCCGGGGGGGTCTACGATCTACGAGCAGTACTTC.

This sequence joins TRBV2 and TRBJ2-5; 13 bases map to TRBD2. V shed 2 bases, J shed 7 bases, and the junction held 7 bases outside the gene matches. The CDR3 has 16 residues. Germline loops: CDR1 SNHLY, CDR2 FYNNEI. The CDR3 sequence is CASSEKLAGGHVTQYF. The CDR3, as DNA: TGTGCCAGCAGTGAAAAACTAGCGGGGGGGCATGTGACCCAGTACTTC.

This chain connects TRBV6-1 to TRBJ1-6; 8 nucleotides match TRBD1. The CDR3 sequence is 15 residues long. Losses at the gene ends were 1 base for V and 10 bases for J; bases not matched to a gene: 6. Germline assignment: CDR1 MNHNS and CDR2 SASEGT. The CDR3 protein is CASSEVPGQASPLHF. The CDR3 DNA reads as TGTGCCAGCAGTGAAGTCCCGGGACAGGCATCACCCCTCCACTTT.

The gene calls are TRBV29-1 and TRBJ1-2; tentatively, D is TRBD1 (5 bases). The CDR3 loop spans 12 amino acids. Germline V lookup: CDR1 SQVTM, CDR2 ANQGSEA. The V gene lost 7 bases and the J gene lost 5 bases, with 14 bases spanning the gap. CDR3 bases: TGCAGCGCTCGAGACAGTCGGTATGGCTACACCTTC. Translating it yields CSARDSRYGYTF.

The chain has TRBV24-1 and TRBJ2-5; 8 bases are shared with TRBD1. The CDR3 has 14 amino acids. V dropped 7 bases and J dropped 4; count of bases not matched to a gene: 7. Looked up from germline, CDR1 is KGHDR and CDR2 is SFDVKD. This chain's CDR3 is CATRETGAGETQYF. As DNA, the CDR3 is TGTGCCACCAGGGAGACAGGGGCGGGAGAGACCCAGTACTTC.

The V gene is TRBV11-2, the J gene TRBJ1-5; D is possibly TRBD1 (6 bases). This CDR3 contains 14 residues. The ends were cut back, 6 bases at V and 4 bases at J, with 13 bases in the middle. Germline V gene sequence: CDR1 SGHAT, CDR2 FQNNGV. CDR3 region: CASRPTGLNQPQHF. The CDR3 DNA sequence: TGTGCCAGCAGGCCAACAGGGTTGAATCAGCCCCAGCATTTT.

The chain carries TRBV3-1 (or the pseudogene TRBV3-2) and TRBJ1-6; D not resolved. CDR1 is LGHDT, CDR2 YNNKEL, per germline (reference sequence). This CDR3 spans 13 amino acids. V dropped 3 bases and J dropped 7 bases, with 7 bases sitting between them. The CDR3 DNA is TGTGCCAGCAGCCATGGAGGGAATTCACCCCTCCACTTT. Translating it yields CASSHGGNSPLHF.

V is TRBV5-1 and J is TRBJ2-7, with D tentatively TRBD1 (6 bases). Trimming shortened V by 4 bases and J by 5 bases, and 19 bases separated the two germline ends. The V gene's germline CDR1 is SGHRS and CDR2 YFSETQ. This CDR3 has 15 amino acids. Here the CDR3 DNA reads TGCGCCAGCAGCGTATTGACAGGACTGGGGGACGAGCAGTACTTC. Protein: CASSVLTGLGDEQYF. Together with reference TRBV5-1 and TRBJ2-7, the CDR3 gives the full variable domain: KAGVTQTPRYLIKTRGQQVTLSCSPISGHRSVSWYQQTPGQGLQFLFEYFSETQRNKGNFPGRFSGRQFSNSRSEMNVSTLELGDSALYLCASSVLTGLGDEQYFGPGTRLTVT.

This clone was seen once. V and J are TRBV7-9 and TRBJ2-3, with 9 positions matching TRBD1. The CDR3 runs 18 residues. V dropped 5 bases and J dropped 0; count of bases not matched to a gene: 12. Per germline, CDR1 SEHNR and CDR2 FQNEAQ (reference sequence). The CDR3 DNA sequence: TGTGCCAGCAGCGCACCAATCTGGACAGGGGAGAGCACAGATACGCAGTATTTT. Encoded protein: CASSAPIWTGESTDTQYF.

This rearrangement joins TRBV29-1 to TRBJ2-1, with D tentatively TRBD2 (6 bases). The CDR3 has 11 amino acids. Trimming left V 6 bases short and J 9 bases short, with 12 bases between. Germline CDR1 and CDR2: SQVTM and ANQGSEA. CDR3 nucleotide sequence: TGCAGCGTGGGGGGAACCGGTGAGCAGTTCTTC. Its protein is CSVGGTGEQFF.

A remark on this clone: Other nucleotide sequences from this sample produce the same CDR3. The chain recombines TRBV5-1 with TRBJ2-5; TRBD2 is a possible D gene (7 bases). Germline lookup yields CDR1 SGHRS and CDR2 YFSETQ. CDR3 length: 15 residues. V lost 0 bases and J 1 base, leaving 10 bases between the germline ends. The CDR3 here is CASSLAGGSQETQYF. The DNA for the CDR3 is TGCGCCAGCAGCTTGGCGGGGGGCTCCCAAGAGACCCAGTACTTC.

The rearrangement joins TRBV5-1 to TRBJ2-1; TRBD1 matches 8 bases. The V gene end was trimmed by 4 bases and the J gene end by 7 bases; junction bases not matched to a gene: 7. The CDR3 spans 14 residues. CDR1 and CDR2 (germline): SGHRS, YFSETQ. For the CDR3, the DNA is TGCGCCAGCAGCAGGGGGCAGGGGGCGAATGAGCAGTTCTTC. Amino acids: CASSRGQGANEQFF.

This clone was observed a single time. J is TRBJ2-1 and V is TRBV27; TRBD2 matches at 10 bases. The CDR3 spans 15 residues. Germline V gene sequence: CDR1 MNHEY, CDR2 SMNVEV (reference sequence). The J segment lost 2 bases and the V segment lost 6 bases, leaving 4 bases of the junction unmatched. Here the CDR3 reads CASRKSGRAYNEQFF. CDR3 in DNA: TGTGCCAGCAGAAAAAGCGGGAGGGCCTACAATGAGCAGTTCTTC.

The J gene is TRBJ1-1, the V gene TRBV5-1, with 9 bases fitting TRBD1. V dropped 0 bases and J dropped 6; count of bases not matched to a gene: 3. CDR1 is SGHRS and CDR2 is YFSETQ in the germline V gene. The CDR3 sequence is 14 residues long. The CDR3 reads CASSLATGGSEAFF. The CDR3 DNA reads TGCGCCAGCAGCTTGGCGACAGGGGGATCTGAAGCTTTCTTT. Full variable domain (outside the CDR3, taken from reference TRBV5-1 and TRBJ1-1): KAGVTQTPRYLIKTRGQQVTLSCSPISGHRSVSWYQQTPGQGLQFLFEYFSETQRNKGNFPGRFSGRQFSNSRSEMNVSTLELGDSALYLCASSLATGGSEAFFGQGTRLTVV.

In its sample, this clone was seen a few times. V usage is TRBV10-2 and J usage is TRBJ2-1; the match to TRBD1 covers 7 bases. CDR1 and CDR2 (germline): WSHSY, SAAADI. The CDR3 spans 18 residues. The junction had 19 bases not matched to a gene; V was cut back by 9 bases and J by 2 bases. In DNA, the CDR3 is TGCGCCAGGACACACTCCTTGGGCGAACAGGGGACCTACAATGAGCAGTTCTTC. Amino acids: CARTHSLGEQGTYNEQFF.

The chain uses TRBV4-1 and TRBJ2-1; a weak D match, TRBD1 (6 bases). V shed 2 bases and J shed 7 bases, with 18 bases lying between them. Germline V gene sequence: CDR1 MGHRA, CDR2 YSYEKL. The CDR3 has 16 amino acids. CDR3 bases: TGCGCCAGCAGCCAAACAGGACAGCATAGTATTAATGAGCAGTTCTTC. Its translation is CASSQTGQHSINEQFF.

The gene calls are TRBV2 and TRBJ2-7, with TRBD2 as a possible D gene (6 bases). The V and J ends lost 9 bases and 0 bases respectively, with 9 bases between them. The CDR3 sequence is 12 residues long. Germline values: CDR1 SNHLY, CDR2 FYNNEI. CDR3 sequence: CARRDSSYEQYF. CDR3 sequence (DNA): TGTGCCAGAAGGGACTCCTCCTACGAGCAGTACTTC.

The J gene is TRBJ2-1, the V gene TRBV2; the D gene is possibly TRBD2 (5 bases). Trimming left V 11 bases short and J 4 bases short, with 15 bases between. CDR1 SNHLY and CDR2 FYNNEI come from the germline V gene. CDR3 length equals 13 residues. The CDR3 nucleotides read TGTGCCGGAGGCTGGACCAAATACAATGAGCAGTTCTTC. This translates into CAGGWTKYNEQFF.

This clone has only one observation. CDR3 region: CASSRAAGGETQYF. CDR3 nucleotides: TGTGCCAGCAGTCGGGCCGCAGGGGGAGAGACCCAGTACTTC. The chain links TRBV6-5 to TRBJ2-5; 7 bases fit TRBD1. With V trimmed by 5 bases and J by 4 bases, 7 bases remained unmatched. CDR1 and CDR2 from the germline V gene are MNHEY and SVGAGI. There are 14 residues in the CDR3.

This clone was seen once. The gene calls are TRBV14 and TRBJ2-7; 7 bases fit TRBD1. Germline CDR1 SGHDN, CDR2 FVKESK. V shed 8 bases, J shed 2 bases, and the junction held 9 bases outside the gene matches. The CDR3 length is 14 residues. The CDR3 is CASSEGATTYEQYF. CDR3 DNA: TGTGCCAGCTCTGAGGGGGCGACTACCTACGAGCAGTACTTC. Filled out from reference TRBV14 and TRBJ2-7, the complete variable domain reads EAGVTQFPSHSVIEKGQTVTLRCDPISGHDNLYWYRRVMGKEIKFLLHFVKESKQDESGMPNNRFLAERTGGTYSTLKVQPAELEDSGVYFCASSEGATTYEQYFGPGTRLTVT.